The 20 T cell receptor beta chains given below trace back to one sample, sequenced in a study of long-term antiretroviral therapy in people with HIV. It was version v3.0 of the immunoSEQ assay that was run at survey level. Sequenced by immunoSEQ multiplex PCR; TCRdb stores in-frame clones only, minus some. The sample has some 25,000 clones; 80% to 90% are singletons. The sequencing used unsorted PBMCs, collected 1.2 years after starting antiretroviral therapy. Source of these receptors: a man aged 50 to 60 with HIV.

This chain links TRBV5-4 with TRBJ1-1; D possibly corresponds to TRBD1 (5 bases). The CDR3 spans 14 residues. Trimming removed 1 base from V and 1 base from J, with 8 bases in between. Germline CDR1 SGHNT, CDR2 YYREEE (reference sequence). The CDR3 nucleotides are TGTGCCAGCAGCTTGATAGGGGAGAACACTGAAGCTTTCTTT. Encoded protein: CASSLIGENTEAFF.

The chain couples TRBV6-5 to TRBJ1-2, with 7 bases fitting TRBD1. The CDR3 contains 15 residues. Germline V gene lookup returns CDR1 MNHEY and CDR2 SVGAGI. Trimming took 7 bases from V and 5 from J; bases not matched to a gene: 13. CDR3 region: CASTPFQGGPYGYTF. The CDR3 DNA follows: TGTGCCAGCACCCCCTTTCAGGGGGGTCCATATGGCTACACCTTC.

The chain combines TRBV30 with TRBJ1-2, with 7 bases aligning to TRBD1. CDR1 is GTSNPN, CDR2 SVGIG, per germline (reference sequence). Losses at the gene ends were 6 bases for V and 5 bases for J; bases not matched to a gene: 18. This CDR3 contains 16 residues. The CDR3 protein is CACPGQLLGTPYGYTF. The CDR3 bases are TGTGCCTGCCCGGGACAGCTCCTGGGGACCCCGTATGGCTACACCTTC. Based on the CDR3 plus reference TRBV30 and TRBJ1-2, the full variable domain is SQTIHQWPATLVQPVGSPLSLECTVEGTSNPNLYWYRQAAGRGLQLLFYSVGIGQISSEVPQNLSASRPQDRQFILSSKKLLLSDSGFYLCACPGQLLGTPYGYTFGSGTRLTVV.

The chain employs TRBV5-4 and TRBJ2-3, with 7 bases matching TRBD1. CDR1 is SGHNT and CDR2 is YYREEE in the germline V gene (reference sequence). Trimming took 3 bases from V and 4 from J; bases not matched to a gene: 8. The CDR3 is made up of 15 amino acids. Written as DNA, the CDR3 is TGTGCCAGCAGCTCGGGCACAGGGGCAGCAGATACGCAGTATTTT. Protein sequence: CASSSGTGAADTQYF.

This clone occurred once. V is TRBV28 and J is TRBJ2-7; D may be TRBD2 (7 bases). V lost 3 bases to trimming and J lost 2 bases, with 17 bases between them. This CDR3 is 16 amino acids long. CDR1 and CDR2 from the germline V gene are MDHEN and SYDVKM. The CDR3 loop is CASSFPRGGPTYEQYF. CDR3 sequence (DNA): TGTGCCAGCAGTTTCCCTAGGGGGGGACCAACCTACGAGCAGTACTTC.

This sequence joins TRBV28 and TRBJ1-6; a weak D match, TRBD1 (6 bases). The CDR3 sequence is 14 residues long. CDR1 is MDHEN, CDR2 SYDVKM, per germline. Trimming took off 1 base at V and 10 bases at J, with 11 bases between the two ends. CDR3 residues: CASSLSTGISPLHF. DNA of the CDR3: TGTGCCAGCAGTTTATCGACAGGTATCTCACCCCTCCACTTT. Full variable domain (outside the CDR3, taken from reference TRBV28 and TRBJ1-6): DVKVTQSSRYLVKRTGEKVFLECVQDMDHENMFWYRQDPGLGLRLIYFSYDVKMKEKGDIPEGYSVSREKKERFSLILESASTNQTSMYLCASSLSTGISPLHFGNGTRLTVT.

This sequence joins TRBV29-1 and TRBJ1-1, with 10 nucleotides matching TRBD1. V lost 7 bases, J lost 1 base, and 3 bases stayed unmatched. The length of the CDR3 is 13 residues. Germline CDR1 SQVTM, CDR2 ANQGSEA. CDR3 sequence (DNA): TGCAGCGGAGACAGGGGGCCGAACACTGAAGCTTTCTTT. Its protein is CSGDRGPNTEAFF.

This clone was detected only a few times. This rearrangement joins TRBV5-4 to TRBJ2-7; a possible D gene is TRBD2 (6 bases). Deletions cut 0 bases from V and 3 bases from J, with 10 bases between. This CDR3 comprises 14 residues. The germline CDR1 and CDR2 sequences are SGHNT and YYREEE (reference sequence). The CDR3: CASSLDGGSYEQYF. The CDR3 bases are TGTGCCAGCAGCTTGGATGGAGGGAGCTACGAGCAGTACTTC.

The chain uses TRBV5-6 and TRBJ2-7; D may correspond to TRBD1 or TRBD2 (7 bases each). CDR3 length: 15 residues. Germline lookup yields CDR1 SGHDT and CDR2 YYEEEE. Trimming left V 4 bases short and J 4 bases short, with 18 bases between. Written as DNA, the CDR3 is TGTGCCAGCAGCCCGGTAGGGAGGGGGCTTTACGAGCAGTACTTC. This codes for CASSPVGRGLYEQYF.

This chain joins TRBV7-2 and TRBJ2-7; 9 bases align to TRBD1. This CDR3 comprises 16 residues. Germline loops: CDR1 SGHTA, CDR2 FQGNSA. V lost 5 bases to trimming and J lost 3 bases; unmatched junction nucleotides: 11. CDR3 in DNA: TGTGCCAGCAGCATCTCCGGACAGGGGAATCTCTACGAGCAGTACTTC. Its protein product is CASSISGQGNLYEQYF.

Worth noting for this clone: The junction differs from germline at one of its ends, possibly a read error. The chain combines TRBV11-2 with TRBJ2-1, with 11 positions matching TRBD2. The CDR3 is 14 residues long. Per germline, CDR1 SGHAT and CDR2 FQNNGV. CDR3 DNA: TGTGCCAGCAGTTTAGCGGGGGGGTACAATGAGCAGTTCTTC. This encodes CASSLAGGYNEQFF.

The chain is built from TRBV9 and TRBJ2-3, with 10 bases fitting TRBD1. This CDR3 has 15 residues. J was trimmed by 3 bases and V by 0 bases; bases with no gene match: 1. CDR1 is SGDLS and CDR2 is YYNGEE in the germline V gene. DNA for the CDR3: TGTGCCAGCAGCGTAGGGGACAGGGGAACAGATACGCAGTATTTT. Translating gives CASSVGDRGTDTQYF.

This rearrangement joins TRBV6-1 to TRBJ1-1, with TRBD1 as a possible D gene (6 bases). The CDR3 loop spans 14 amino acids. Germline CDR1 is MNHNS and CDR2 is SASEGT. The V end was cut by 7 bases, the J end by 0 bases, with 12 bases between. The CDR3 DNA sequence: TGTGCCAGCACTCGACAGGTCATGAACACTGAAGCTTTCTTT. It codes for CASTRQVMNTEAFF.

This clone has just a few counts. The J gene is TRBJ2-2, the V gene TRBV7-9; tentatively, D is TRBD2 (5 bases). Germline-derived CDR1 and CDR2 are SEHNR and FQNEAQ (reference sequence). CDR3 size: 15 residues. Trimming removed 5 bases from V and 7 bases from J, with 17 bases in between. Here the CDR3 DNA reads TGTGCCAGCAGCGGGCCCGGGATTGTTGACGGGGAGCTGTTTTTT. Protein product: CASSGPGIVDGELFF.

The chain couples TRBV27 to TRBJ2-7, with TRBD2 identical over 12 bases. The CDR3 runs 17 residues. Germline loops: CDR1 MNHEY, CDR2 SMNVEV (reference sequence). J was trimmed by 0 bases and V by 6 bases; bases with no gene match: 9. The CDR3: CASSPASGGAFSYEQYF. CDR3 DNA: TGTGCCAGCAGCCCCGCTAGCGGGGGGGCTTTCTCCTACGAGCAGTACTTC.

The chain recombines TRBV18 with TRBJ1-2; the D is unclear. Germline V gene lookup returns CDR1 KGHSH and CDR2 LQKENI. With 2 bases removed from V and 5 bases from J, the gap between germline ends came to 15 bases. This CDR3 is 15 amino acids long. The CDR3 bases are TGTGCCAGCTCACCAAGGGCAGTGGCCCTTTATGGCTACACCTTC. Its translation: CASSPRAVALYGYTF.

The chain is built from TRBV7-9 and TRBJ2-5; D is uncertain. The V gene's germline CDR1 is SEHNR and CDR2 FQNEAQ (reference sequence). Trimming took off 2 bases at V and 7 bases at J, with 8 bases between the two ends. The CDR3 contains 12 residues. This CDR3 is CASSLNDWTQYF. CDR3 DNA: TGTGCCAGCAGCTTAAATGACTGGACCCAGTACTTC.

This chain joins TRBV7-9 and TRBJ1-5; D gene unclear. The germline gives CDR1 SEHNR, CDR2 FQNEAQ (reference sequence). V was trimmed by 4 bases and J by 0 bases, leaving 1 base between them. CDR3 length: 12 residues. CDR3 region: CASSYSNQPQHF. The CDR3 DNA reads as TGTGCCAGCAGCTATAGCAATCAGCCCCAGCATTTT.

V and J are TRBV11-2 and TRBJ2-3, with 11 bases lining up with TRBD2. The J segment lost 6 bases and the V segment lost 0 bases, leaving 5 bases of the junction unmatched. Germline V gene data show CDR1 as SGHAT and CDR2 as FQNNGV. This CDR3 has 16 amino acids. CDR3 nucleotides: TGTGCCAGCAGCTTAGATGTAGCGGGGGGGCCGGATACGCAGTATTTT. This encodes CASSLDVAGGPDTQYF.

The count of this clone is one. The chain joins TRBV9 to TRBJ2-4; 7 bases fit TRBD1. Germline CDR1 is SGDLS and CDR2 is YYNGEE. The V segment lost 0 bases and the J segment 8 bases; nucleotides outside the gene matches: 8. The CDR3 runs to 15 residues. Here the CDR3 reads CASSVVDREWDIQYF. The CDR3 DNA reads as TGTGCCAGCAGCGTAGTCGACAGGGAGTGGGACATTCAGTACTTC.